One sample yielded the 20 T cell receptor beta chains listed below, sequenced in a study of cytomegalovirus exposure and HLA in healthy donors. Amplification used 60 Vbeta primers and 13 Jbeta primers. The protocol was immunoSEQ multiplex PCR, while the TCRdb copy is restricted to in-frame clones and leaves out a portion. The table has 150,000 to 200,000 clones, around 86% seen once. The material sequenced was PBMCs. The source is a male donor in good health and CMV-seronegative.

In its sample, this clone was seen a few times. This chain links TRBV5-1 with TRBJ2-1, with 15 positions matching TRBD2. CDR1 and CDR2 from the germline V gene are SGHRS and YFSETQ. This CDR3 is built from 14 residues. V was pared by 4 bases and J by 9 bases, with 2 bases of the junction left unmatched. CDR3 region: CASSPGLAGGEQFF. Written as DNA, the CDR3 is TGCGCCAGCAGCCCGGGACTAGCGGGGGGTGAGCAGTTCTTC.

The J gene is TRBJ2-5, the V gene TRBV11-2; 7 bases map to TRBD1. The V gene end was trimmed by 1 base and the J gene end by 7 bases; junction bases not matched to a gene: 15. Germline values: CDR1 SGHAT, CDR2 FQNNGV. The CDR3 length is 17 residues. The CDR3 loop is CASSLGQGWFRRGTQYF. The CDR3 DNA follows: TGTGCCAGCAGCTTAGGACAGGGATGGTTCCGCCGTGGGACCCAGTACTTC.

This chain uses TRBV27 with TRBJ2-3, with D possibly being TRBD1 (6 bases). CDR1 and CDR2 from the germline V gene are MNHEY and SMNVEV (reference sequence). This CDR3 spans 15 amino acids. V was cut by 2 bases and J by 7 bases, with 16 bases left in between. The DNA of the CDR3 is TGTGCCAGCAGTTTAGTACGGCGGACAGCACATACGCAGTATTTT. Translation gives CASSLVRRTAHTQYF.

The chain employs TRBV30 and TRBJ1-2, with a weak D call TRBD1 (5 bases). Trimming took off 5 bases at V and 3 bases at J, with 19 bases between the two ends. The CDR3 has 15 amino acids. CDR1 is GTSNPN, CDR2 SVGIG, per germline (reference sequence). CDR3 DNA: TGTGCCTGGGAGCCGGGCCAGGGCTCATACTATGGCTACACCTTC. Amino acid sequence: CAWEPGQGSYYGYTF.

The V call is TRBV2, the J call TRBJ2-1; 8 nucleotides match TRBD2. The CDR3 covers 17 residues. Germline trimming cut 5 bases from V and 0 bases from J; bases unmatched to any gene: 9. CDR1 SNHLY and CDR2 FYNNEI come from the germline V gene. The CDR3, as DNA: TGTGCCAGCAGTCTCCGAATAGCGGGGAGCTCCTACAATGAGCAGTTCTTC. It is translated as CASSLRIAGSSYNEQFF.

This chain joins TRBV5-4 and TRBJ1-2; D is uncertain. Trimming left V 4 bases short and J 1 base short, with 17 bases between. There are 16 residues in the CDR3. Germline-derived CDR1 and CDR2 are SGHNT and YYREEE (reference sequence). The CDR3 nucleotides are TGTGCCAGCAGCCCCGGTGGGAGGCCCATTAACTATGGCTACACCTTC. This encodes CASSPGGRPINYGYTF.

V and J are TRBV19 and TRBJ1-1; weak D call: TRBD1 (5 bases). The germline V gene has CDR1 LNHDA and CDR2 SQIVND (reference sequence). This CDR3 contains 14 residues. Trimming left V 4 bases short and J 6 bases short, with 15 bases between. CDR3 DNA: TGTGCCAGTAGTAACCAGGGAATTACCGCTGAAGCTTTCTTT. Its translation: CASSNQGITAEAFF.

The CDR3, as DNA: TGTGCCAGCAGCTTGGCGGACTCTGGAAACACCATATATTTT. Translating it yields CASSLADSGNTIYF. V usage is TRBV11-2 and J usage is TRBJ1-3; no clear D gene. The CDR3 is made up of 14 amino acids. Germline-derived CDR1 and CDR2 are SGHAT and FQNNGV. Trimming pared 3 bases from V and 0 bases from J, leaving 6 bases between. Full variable domain (rest looked up from reference TRBV11-2 and TRBJ1-3): EAGVAQSPRYKIIEKRQSVAFWCNPISGHATLYWYQQILGQGPKLLIQFQNNGVVDDSQLPKDRFSAERLKGVDSTLKIQPAKLEDSAVYLCASSLADSGNTIYFGEGSWLTVV.

The chain carries TRBV5-1 and TRBJ1-2; D ambiguous. Germline values: CDR1 SGHRS, CDR2 YFSETQ. The ends were cut back, 4 bases at V and 7 bases at J, with 14 bases in the middle. This CDR3 region has 13 residues. CDR3 protein: CASSTWEGRGYTF. The CDR3 bases are TGCGCCAGCAGCACTTGGGAGGGCCGTGGCTACACCTTC.

The J gene is TRBJ2-7, the V gene TRBV6-5; 7 bases map to TRBD1. Germline CDR1 and CDR2: MNHEY and SVGAGI. This CDR3 region has 15 residues. The trim removed 5 bases at V and 0 bases at J, leaving 7 bases unmatched. The CDR3: CASSRRQGYSYEQYF. For the CDR3, the DNA is TGTGCCAGCAGTCGGCGACAGGGATACTCCTACGAGCAGTACTTC.

The chain carries TRBV7-2 and TRBJ1-3; 7 bases fit TRBD1. Germline V CDR1 and CDR2: SGHTA, FQGNSA. Unmatched junction bases numbered 7, after V lost 5 bases and J lost 0 bases. The CDR3 spans 16 residues. CDR3 sequence: CASSMTGTASGNTIYF. Written as DNA, the CDR3 is TGTGCCAGCAGCATGACCGGGACAGCCTCTGGAAACACCATATATTTT.

This clone was observed a few times. The V and J genes are TRBV15 and TRBJ2-5; no firm D call. The CDR3 is 13 residues long. Trimming pared 0 bases from V and 7 bases from J, leaving 9 bases between. Per the germline V gene, CDR1 is LNHNV and CDR2 is YYDKDF (reference sequence). CDR3 loop: CATSRDRRVTQYF. In DNA, the CDR3 is TGTGCCACCAGCAGAGATCGACGGGTGACCCAGTACTTC.

This chain links TRBV5-1 with TRBJ1-1; no definite D call. Germline V gene lookup returns CDR1 SGHRS and CDR2 YFSETQ. Between the trimmed V and J ends, which lost 0 bases and 6 bases, there was a span of 12 bases. This CDR3 contains 14 residues. CDR3 in amino acids: CASSLGLSVAEAFF. CDR3 nucleotides: TGCGCCAGCAGCTTGGGACTGTCGGTCGCTGAAGCTTTCTTT.

The gene calls are TRBV2 and TRBJ2-7, with D hard to call. Germline CDR1 is SNHLY and CDR2 is FYNNEI. This CDR3 comprises 12 residues. V was trimmed by 7 bases and J by 2 bases, leaving 9 bases between them. CDR3 region: CASTRLTYEQYF. CDR3 coding DNA: TGTGCCAGCACCCGCCTAACCTACGAGCAGTACTTC.

This rearrangement joins TRBV30 to TRBJ1-1, with D unresolved. The ends were cut back, 0 bases at V and 0 bases at J, with 5 bases in the middle. CDR3 size: 13 residues. Germline V CDR1 and CDR2: GTSNPN, SVGIG (reference sequence). The chain's CDR3 is CAWSVLVNTEAFF. The DNA of the CDR3 is TGTGCCTGGAGTGTACTGGTGAACACTGAAGCTTTCTTT.

The rearrangement joins TRBV27 to TRBJ1-2, with TRBD1 identical over 7 bases. The V segment lost 2 bases and the J segment 8 bases; nucleotides outside the gene matches: 5. CDR1 and CDR2 (germline): MNHEY, SMNVEV (reference sequence). The CDR3 runs to 13 residues. The CDR3 loop is CASSLRVGGGYTF. CDR3 DNA: TGTGCCAGCAGTTTAAGGGTAGGGGGCGGCTACACCTTC.

This sequence joins TRBV5-4 and TRBJ2-6; 7 nucleotides line up with TRBD1. The CDR3 spans 12 residues. V shed 4 bases and J 16 bases; nucleotides not matched to a gene: 8. In germline, CDR1 is SGHNT, CDR2 YYREEE (reference sequence). The CDR3 is CASSLGQAKLTF. CDR3 nucleotides: TGTGCCAGCAGCCTAGGACAGGCGAAACTGACTTTC.

The rearrangement uses TRBV7-2 and TRBJ2-7; 10 bases line up with TRBD2. Germline lookup yields CDR1 SGHTA and CDR2 FQGNSA. CDR3 size: 15 residues. The V and J ends lost 5 bases and 9 bases, in that order; junction bases with no gene match: 13. The CDR3 bases are TGTGCCAGCAGCCCAGTCAGCGGGGGGGAACGGTCGCAGTACTTC. Translating it yields CASSPVSGGERSQYF.

A few counts support this clone. V and J are TRBV27 and TRBJ1-1, with D perhaps TRBD1 (6 bases). CDR1 and CDR2 from the germline V gene are MNHEY and SMNVEV (reference sequence). This CDR3 contains 15 residues. Trimming left V 6 bases short and J 1 base short, with 15 bases between. The CDR3 loop reads CASREWGLGNTEAFF. The CDR3 DNA is TGTGCCAGCAGGGAATGGGGGCTGGGGAACACTGAAGCTTTCTTT.

Only a few counts were recorded for this clone. CDR3 region: CASSYRGRSNQPQHF. CDR3 DNA sequence: TGTGCCAGCAGCTACAGGGGAAGGAGCAATCAGCCCCAGCATTTT. V gene TRBV7-2 combines with J gene TRBJ1-5; 7 bases fit TRBD1. V gave up 4 bases and J gave up 1 base; unmatched junction bases: 4. In germline, CDR1 is SGHTA, CDR2 FQGNSA. This CDR3 is 15 amino acids long.